Below, one T cell receptor beta chain is given with its context. Produced via immunoSEQ multiplex PCR; TCRdb's table is partial and in-frame only. The profile shows approximately 86,000 clones, approximately 90% of them singletons. These data come from a study of blood T cell repertoires in COVID-19. For the study at large: In each case, the material was cDNA or gDNA derived from T cells, B-cell-depleted T cells, or PBMCs.

The receptor was isolated from a man aged 45-65 years with acute or convalescent COVID-19. Material for sequencing was peripheral blood.

Here the CDR3 reads CSSRDSLNYGYTF. CDR3 in DNA: TGCAGCTCCCGGGACAGCCTTAACTATGGCTACACCTTC. V usage is TRBV29-1 and J usage is TRBJ1-2, with 7 bases matching TRBD1. CDR1 and CDR2 (germline): SQVTM, ANQGSEA. There are 13 residues in the CDR3. Losses at the gene ends were 8 bases for V and 1 base for J; bases not matched to a gene: 7. Drawing the rest from reference TRBV29-1 and TRBJ1-2, the complete variable domain is SAVISQKPSRDICQRGTSLTIQCQVDSQVTMMFWYRQQPGQSLTLIATANQGSEATYESGFVIDKFPISRPNLTFSTLTVSNMSPEDSSIYLCSSRDSLNYGYTFGSGTRLTVV.